Below, 20 T cell receptor beta chains from the same sample are listed, as sequenced in a study of blood T cell repertoires in COVID-19. Assay: immunoSEQ multiplex PCR; the TCRdb copy retains only in-frame clones and omits some. The sample lists about 110,000 clones, about 80% seen once, with 4% to 4.5% in the top ten. The sequenced sample was peripheral blood. The receptors originated from a woman aged 70-85 years with acute or convalescent COVID-19.

This clone was observed a single time. The chain couples TRBV9 to TRBJ2-1; 10 positions agree with TRBD2. The CDR3 is 15 residues long. With V trimmed by 1 base and J by 6 bases, 4 bases remained unmatched. Germline V gives CDR1 SGDLS, CDR2 YYNGEE. CDR3 in DNA: TGTGCCAGCAGCGTATCTAGCGGGAGCCTCAATGAGCAGTTCTTC. It codes for CASSVSSGSLNEQFF.

In regard to this clone: The junction does not match germline at one end; this may be a read error. J is TRBJ2-1 and V is TRBV4-3, with TRBD2 as a possible D gene (5 bases). The germline gives CDR1 LGHNA, CDR2 YSLEER. The length of the CDR3 is 16 residues. CDR3 region: CASSQAAADSYNEQFF. The CDR3 DNA reads TGCGCCAGCAGTCAAGCAGCGGCGGACTCCTACAATGAGCAGTTCTTC.

The CDR3 nucleotides are TGTGCCAGCAGTTTACCAGGGTTTGTTGAAGGCTACACCTTC. Translating it yields CASSLPGFVEGYTF. The J gene is TRBJ1-2, the V gene TRBV28; D is perhaps TRBD1 (5 bases). Germline loops: CDR1 MDHEN, CDR2 SYDVKM. The CDR3 extends over 14 amino acids. V dropped 2 bases and J dropped 8 bases, with 15 bases sitting between them.

V is TRBV5-1 and J is TRBJ2-1, with unresolved D. The germline V and J ends were trimmed by 2 bases and 6 bases, with 12 bases remaining between them. This CDR3 comprises 14 residues. CDR1 is SGHRS, CDR2 YFSETQ, per germline. The CDR3 spells CASSFGRSGNEQFF. The CDR3 DNA reads TGCGCCAGCAGCTTTGGTAGGTCGGGCAATGAGCAGTTCTTC.

The chain joins TRBV4-3 to TRBJ1-3; D is undetermined. Germline V CDR1 and CDR2: LGHNA, YSLEER. Deletions cut 0 bases from V and 0 bases from J, with 12 bases between. CDR3 length: 17 amino acids. The CDR3 is CASSQDSATASGNTIYF. The CDR3 coding sequence is TGCGCCAGCAGCCAAGATAGCGCCACAGCCTCTGGAAACACCATATATTTT.

The CDR3 region is CASRNGGANYGYTF. The CDR3 region has the DNA TGTGCCAGCAGGAACGGAGGAGCTAACTATGGCTACACCTTC. The chain employs TRBV28 and TRBJ1-2, with D unclear. Germline CDR1 MDHEN, CDR2 SYDVKM. V lost 6 bases and J 0 bases, leaving 11 bases between the germline ends. CDR3 length: 14 residues.

The chain joins TRBV5-1 to TRBJ2-1; D not resolved. Trimming cost V 0 bases and J 6 bases, with 10 bases left between them. The CDR3 length is 14 residues. Germline CDR1 is SGHRS and CDR2 is YFSETQ. The chain's CDR3 is CASSLVTGSNEQFF. DNA for the CDR3: TGCGCCAGCAGCTTGGTTACCGGGTCCAATGAGCAGTTCTTC.

V is TRBV5-3 and J is TRBJ1-5, with D maybe TRBD1 (5 bases). TRBV5-3 is an ORF for which the function is uncertain. V was trimmed by 4 bases and J by 0 bases, leaving 8 bases between them. The CDR3 runs to 14 residues. CDR3: CARSGTSSNQPQHF. The CDR3 DNA sequence: TGTGCCAGAAGCGGGACTTCTAGCAATCAGCCCCAGCATTTT.

V usage is TRBV5-6 and J usage is TRBJ2-1, with 11 positions matching TRBD2. Germline V lookup: CDR1 SGHDT, CDR2 YYEEEE. After removal of 5 bases from V and 5 bases from J, the junction contained 6 bases not matched to a gene. There are 15 residues in the CDR3. CDR3 residues: CASSLAGGLHNEQFF. As DNA, the CDR3 is TGTGCCAGCAGTTTAGCGGGGGGGCTTCACAATGAGCAGTTCTTC.

This chain joins TRBV5-1 and TRBJ1-1; 7 bases agree with TRBD1. The germline gives CDR1 SGHRS, CDR2 YFSETQ. The junction had 5 bases not matched to a gene; V was cut back by 5 bases and J by 4 bases. The CDR3 covers 13 residues. CDR3 region: CASRPYRGTEAFF. CDR3 bases: TGCGCCAGCAGACCCTACAGGGGCACTGAAGCTTTCTTT.

The chain has TRBV28 and TRBJ1-2; TRBD1 is a possible D gene (6 bases). In germline, CDR1 is MDHEN, CDR2 SYDVKM. V was trimmed by 6 bases and J by 7 bases, leaving 12 bases between them. The CDR3 has 12 residues. The DNA for the CDR3 is TGTGCCAGCAGCCCTACCAGGGGTGGCTACACCTTC. It codes for CASSPTRGGYTF.

The J gene is TRBJ2-2, the V gene TRBV3-1 (or the pseudogene TRBV3-2); 9 nucleotides line up with TRBD2. CDR1 is LGHDT and CDR2 is YNNKEL in the germline V gene (reference sequence). Trimming cost V 5 bases and J 5 bases; bases outside gene matches: 12. The CDR3 length is 17 residues. The CDR3 spells CASSSQGSGGGTGELFF. Written as DNA, the CDR3 is TGTGCCAGCAGCTCCCAAGGTAGCGGGGGTGGTACCGGGGAGCTGTTTTTT.

The V and J genes are TRBV27 and TRBJ1-1; no reliable D call. Trimming stripped 3 bases from V and 1 base from J, with 6 bases between. CDR1 and CDR2 (germline): MNHEY, SMNVEV (reference sequence). The CDR3 length is 13 residues. The CDR3 DNA follows: TGTGCCAGCAGTTTGCGGCGGAACACTGAAGCTTTCTTT. This translates into CASSLRRNTEAFF.

V usage is TRBV11-3 and J usage is TRBJ2-1; TRBD2 matches at 11 bases. The CDR3 totals 15 residues. Germline CDR1 and CDR2: SGHNT and YENEEA. With 5 bases clipped from V and 7 bases from J, the junction kept 7 bases outside the gene matches. DNA for the CDR3: TGTGCCAGCAGCCCCGCTAGCGGGGGGAGGAATGAGCAGTTCTTC. This codes for CASSPASGGRNEQFF.

The J gene is TRBJ1-6, the V gene TRBV5-4; D is unclear. CDR1 is SGHNT and CDR2 is YYREEE in the germline V gene (reference sequence). The V end lost 0 bases, the J end lost 3 bases, and 7 bases lay between the germline ends. The length of the CDR3 is 15 residues. The CDR3 nucleotides read TGTGCCAGCAGCTTGGGACTCGGCTATAATTCACCCCTCCACTTT. It codes for CASSLGLGYNSPLHF.

This chain uses TRBV28 with TRBJ2-7; 7 nucleotides line up with TRBD2. Per the germline V gene, CDR1 is MDHEN and CDR2 is SYDVKM. CDR3 length: 18 residues. The junction had 14 bases not matched to a gene; V was cut back by 3 bases and J by 0 bases. The CDR3 loop is CASSFPRRGGGSSYEQYF. CDR3 nucleotide sequence: TGTGCCAGCAGTTTCCCCCGAAGGGGCGGGGGTAGCTCCTACGAGCAGTACTTC.

This rearrangement joins TRBV10-3 to TRBJ2-7, with 10 bases identical to TRBD2. Germline V CDR1 and CDR2: ENHRY, SYGVKD. The CDR3 spans 15 residues. Losses at the gene ends were 7 bases for V and 0 bases for J; bases not matched to a gene: 6. This CDR3 reads CAINASGGYSYEQYV. The CDR3 bases are TGTGCCATCAACGCTAGCGGGGGATACTCCTACGAGCAGTACGTC.

The rearrangement joins TRBV5-1 to TRBJ2-7; 14 nucleotides match TRBD2. V shed 0 bases, J shed 4 bases, and the junction held 24 bases outside the gene matches. The CDR3 length is 23 residues. Germline CDR1 reads SGHRS; CDR2 reads YFSETQ. CDR3 sequence reads: CASSLANTFGLAGGKSRRYEQYF. The CDR3 bases are TGCGCCAGCAGCTTGGCCAACACCTTTGGACTAGCGGGAGGTAAATCACGAAGATACGAGCAGTACTTC. The full variable domain, rest sourced from reference TRBV5-1 and TRBJ2-7, is KAGVTQTPRYLIKTRGQQVTLSCSPISGHRSVSWYQQTPGQGLQFLFEYFSETQRNKGNFPGRFSGRQFSNSRSEMNVSTLELGDSALYLCASSLANTFGLAGGKSRRYEQYFGPGTRLTVT.

This chain uses TRBV5-1 with TRBJ2-5; D ambiguous. V dropped 0 bases and J dropped 6 bases, with 6 bases sitting between them. There are 12 residues in the CDR3. Germline CDR1 SGHRS, CDR2 YFSETQ. CDR3: CASSLDSQTQYF. The CDR3 coding sequence is TGCGCCAGCAGCTTGGACAGCCAGACCCAGTACTTC.

This chain connects TRBV11-3 to TRBJ2-7; D is undetermined. From germline, CDR1 is SGHNT and CDR2 YENEEA. Trimming removed 2 bases from V and 1 base from J, with 12 bases in between. The CDR3 covers 15 residues. The DNA of the CDR3 is TGTGCCAGCAGCTTAAATTCTGGCAGGTCCTACGAGCAGTACTTC. Protein sequence: CASSLNSGRSYEQYF.